This T cell receptor beta chain is from a study of tumor and adjacent non-tumor tissue in lung cancer. This CDR3 comprises 15 residues. The germline gives CDR1 LGHNA, CDR2 YNFKEQ. This sample's RNA came from whole unsorted tissue. The normal lung tissue was taken more than 3 cm from the tumor edge. Study results and caveats: Tumor TCR diversity, when higher, was linked to shorter survival. Tumor repertoires had a smaller top 100 clone share than normal lung.

A modified ARM-PCR protocol with three rounds of nested PCR amplified TCRbeta. MiXCR, applied by TCRdb to the multiplex PCR reads, yields one record per CDR3 protein. The sample shows fewer than 100,000 distinct CDR3 sequences, more than 75% of them seen only once. This clonotype was detected only a few times. Its antigen remains unidentified. This may be a read error, as it is one base from a much larger clone. The source material was distant non-tumor lung tissue. The source of this sequence is a woman aged 45 to 65 with non-small cell lung cancer. The rearrangement joins TRBV4-2 to TRBJ2-5, with 8 bases identical to TRBD2. The CDR3 DNA sequence: TGTGCCAGCGGCCAAAACCGGGAGGGGCAGGAGGCCCAGTACTTC. Protein product: CASGQNREGQEAQYF.